The 18 T cell receptor beta chains below come from one sample, sequenced in a study of cytomegalovirus exposure and HLA in healthy donors. Primers: 60 Vbeta forward and 13 Jbeta reverse. Profiled with immunoSEQ multiplex PCR; TCRdb holds only in-frame clones, not every one. The table includes 130,000 or so clones, around 70% detected once. The sequenced sample consisted of PBMCs. All receptors derive from a man between 40 and 49 years old in good health and CMV-seropositive.

This rearrangement joins TRBV29-1 to TRBJ2-1; a possible D gene is TRBD2 (6 bases). Per germline, CDR1 SQVTM and CDR2 ANQGSEA. Trimming left V 4 bases short and J 8 bases short, with 12 bases between. The CDR3 totals 12 residues. The CDR3 region has the DNA TGCAGCGTTGGTGGGCCGGGGGATGAGCAGTTCTTC. Encoded protein: CSVGGPGDEQFF.

This clone was observed a handful of times. V gene TRBV27 combines with J gene TRBJ2-5, with 10 bases matching TRBD1. V shed 4 bases, J shed 11 bases, and the junction held 16 bases outside the gene matches. The CDR3 length is 16 residues. CDR1 is MNHEY, CDR2 SMNVEV, per germline (reference sequence). CDR3 in amino acids: CASSSRAGTGVREQYF. DNA for the CDR3: TGTGCCAGCAGTTCACGTGCGGGGACAGGGGTGAGGGAGCAGTACTTC.

This clone has only a few counts. V usage is TRBV12-5 and J usage is TRBJ1-4, with TRBD1 as a possible D gene (6 bases). The CDR3 contains 16 residues. Germline lookup yields CDR1 LGHNT and CDR2 FRNRAP. Trimming pared 4 bases from V and 2 bases from J, leaving 14 bases between. The CDR3 DNA is TGTGCTAGTGGTTCAGGACAGCCTGCCACTAATGAAAAACTGTTTTTT. Encoded protein: CASGSGQPATNEKLFF.

The CDR3 DNA is TGTGCCAGCAGCCCAGACAGAAACTATGGCTACACCTTC. This sequence encodes CASSPDRNYGYTF. This chain uses TRBV7-8 with TRBJ1-2; possibly TRBD1 for D (5 bases). Between the trimmed V and J ends, which lost 5 bases and 2 bases, there was a span of 9 bases. The CDR3 runs 13 residues. Germline V gene sequence: CDR1 SGHVS, CDR2 FQNEAQ.

This clone has a handful of counts. The chain has TRBV2 and TRBJ1-1; the match to TRBD1 covers 8 bases. This CDR3 is built from 14 residues. Trimming cost V 6 bases and J 5 bases; bases outside gene matches: 8. Germline V gene sequence: CDR1 SNHLY, CDR2 FYNNEI. Written as DNA, the CDR3 is TGTGCCAGCAGCAATACAGGGGGAGATACTGAAGCTTTCTTT. Translated: CASSNTGGDTEAFF.

The CDR3 region has the DNA TGTGCCAGCTCACCAGATATTTTGACACCGAACACTGAAGCTTTCTTT. Its protein product is CASSPDILTPNTEAFF. The chain combines TRBV18 with TRBJ1-1; D uncertain. There are 16 residues in the CDR3. Between the trimmed V and J ends, which lost 2 bases and 1 base, there was a span of 14 bases. Germline assignment: CDR1 KGHSH and CDR2 LQKENI.

The chain links TRBV19 to TRBJ2-2, with 11 nucleotides matching TRBD2. Germline V gives CDR1 LNHDA, CDR2 SQIVND (reference sequence). The trim removed 4 bases at V and 3 bases at J, leaving 7 bases unmatched. The CDR3 loop spans 17 amino acids. The CDR3 reads CASSTLAGGRHTGELFF. As DNA, the CDR3 is TGTGCCAGTAGTACCCTAGCGGGGGGCCGACACACCGGGGAGCTGTTTTTT.

This clone was seen just once. V usage is TRBV14 and J usage is TRBJ2-7, with a tentative D call TRBD2 (5 bases). The V end was cut by 4 bases, the J end by 3 bases, with 10 bases between. The CDR3 runs to 13 residues. Germline lookup yields CDR1 SGHDN and CDR2 FVKESK. The CDR3: CASSPLGSYEQYF. CDR3 in DNA: TGTGCCAGCAGCCCCTTGGGGAGCTACGAGCAGTACTTC.

The chain joins TRBV7-2 to TRBJ2-2; D is unclear. Trimming stripped 5 bases from V and 6 bases from J, with 19 bases between. The V gene's germline CDR1 is SGHTA and CDR2 FQGNSA. The CDR3 contains 16 residues. The CDR3: CASSQVELRSAGELFF. CDR3 nucleotides: TGTGCCAGCAGCCAGGTCGAGCTTAGGTCCGCCGGGGAGCTGTTTTTT.

The chain couples TRBV18 to TRBJ1-3; D ambiguous. The CDR3 is 16 residues long. Germline V gene sequence: CDR1 KGHSH, CDR2 LQKENI. V was shortened by 2 bases and J by 2 bases, with 13 bases between the two germline ends. The CDR3 is CASSPAPPQTGNTIYF. The CDR3 region has the DNA TGTGCCAGCTCACCAGCCCCTCCGCAGACTGGAAACACCATATATTTT.

This chain joins TRBV5-6 and TRBJ1-2, with unresolved D. Germline CDR1 SGHDT, CDR2 YYEEEE. V shed 1 base and J shed 8 bases, with 9 bases lying between them. The CDR3 has 12 amino acids. The CDR3 region is CASSLLAGGYTF. In DNA form, the CDR3 reads TGTGCCAGCAGCTTGTTGGCGGGAGGCTACACCTTC.

The V call is TRBV7-9, the J call TRBJ2-1, with D possibly matching TRBD1 (5 bases). The CDR3 has 15 residues. Germline CDR1 reads SEHNR; CDR2 reads FQNEAQ (reference sequence). V was shortened by 5 bases and J by 0 bases, with 11 bases between the two germline ends. Here the CDR3 reads CASSPTRGSYNEQFF. The DNA for the CDR3 is TGTGCCAGCAGCCCAACAAGGGGCTCCTACAATGAGCAGTTCTTC.

This chain links TRBV29-1 with TRBJ2-7, with TRBD1 matching over 8 bases. Germline lookup yields CDR1 SQVTM and CDR2 ANQGSEA. This CDR3 region has 13 residues. The V gene end was trimmed by 1 base and the J gene end by 3 bases; junction bases not matched to a gene: 2. The CDR3 sequence: CSVEAGGNYEQYF. The CDR3 DNA is TGCAGCGTTGAAGCAGGGGGCAACTACGAGCAGTACTTC.

The chain has TRBV7-6 and TRBJ1-2; D gene unclear. From germline, CDR1 is SGHVS and CDR2 FNYEAQ. V was trimmed by 1 base and J by 0 bases, leaving 9 bases between them. This CDR3 is built from 15 residues. CDR3 in amino acids: CASSLDSTSNYGYTF. CDR3 nucleotides: TGTGCCAGCAGCTTAGACAGTACTTCTAACTATGGCTACACCTTC.

The V and J genes are TRBV28 and TRBJ1-2; no firm D call. Looked up from germline, CDR1 is MDHEN and CDR2 is SYDVKM. CDR3 length: 12 residues. Trimming left V 3 bases short and J 8 bases short, with 10 bases between. CDR3 region: CASSFRVQGYTF. CDR3 bases: TGTGCCAGCAGTTTCCGGGTTCAGGGCTACACCTTC.

This sequence joins TRBV2 and TRBJ2-3; no definite D call. Trimming took off 2 bases at V and 0 bases at J, with 6 bases between the two ends. Germline V lookup: CDR1 SNHLY, CDR2 FYNNEI. CDR3 size: 14 residues. CDR3 sequence (DNA): TGTGCCAGCAGTGAAATGGCTAGCACAGATACGCAGTATTTT. Encoded protein: CASSEMASTDTQYF.

This chain uses TRBV4-1 with TRBJ1-2; 9 nucleotides match TRBD1. Germline V gene sequence: CDR1 MGHRA, CDR2 YSYEKL. V trimming: 2 bases; J trimming: 4 bases; junction bases outside the gene matches: 2. CDR3 length: 14 amino acids. The CDR3 protein is CASSQTGGPYGYTF. In nucleotides, the CDR3 is TGCGCCAGCAGCCAAACAGGGGGCCCCTATGGCTACACCTTC.

The genes are TRBV14 and TRBJ2-1; TRBD2 is a possible D gene (6 bases). The CDR3 runs to 15 residues. V lost 1 base to trimming and J lost 1 base, with 8 bases between them. Germline V CDR1 and CDR2: SGHDN, FVKESK. The CDR3 nucleotides are TGTGCCAGCAGCCAAGCCGGGACTTCCTACAATGAGCAGTTCTTC. Amino acid sequence: CASSQAGTSYNEQFF.